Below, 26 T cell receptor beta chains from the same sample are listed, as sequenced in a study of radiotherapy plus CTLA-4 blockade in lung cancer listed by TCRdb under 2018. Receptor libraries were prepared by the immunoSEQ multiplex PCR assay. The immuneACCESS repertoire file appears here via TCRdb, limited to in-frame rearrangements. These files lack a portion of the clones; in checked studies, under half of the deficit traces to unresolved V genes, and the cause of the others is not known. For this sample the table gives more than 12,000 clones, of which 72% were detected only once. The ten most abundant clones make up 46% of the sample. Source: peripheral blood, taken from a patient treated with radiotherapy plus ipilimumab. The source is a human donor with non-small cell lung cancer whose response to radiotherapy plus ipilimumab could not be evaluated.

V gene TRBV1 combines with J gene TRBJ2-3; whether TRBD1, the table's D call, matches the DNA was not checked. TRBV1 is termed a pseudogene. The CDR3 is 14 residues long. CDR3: CTTPPTGLTDTQYF. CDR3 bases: TGCACCACCCCACCAACAGGCCTCACAGATACGCAGTATTTT.

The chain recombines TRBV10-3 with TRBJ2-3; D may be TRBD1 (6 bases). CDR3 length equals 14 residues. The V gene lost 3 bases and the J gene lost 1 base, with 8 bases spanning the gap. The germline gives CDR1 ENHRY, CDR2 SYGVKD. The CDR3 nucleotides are TGTGCCATCAGTGATCACAGGGGCACAGATACGCAGTATTTT. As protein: CAISDHRGTDTQYF.

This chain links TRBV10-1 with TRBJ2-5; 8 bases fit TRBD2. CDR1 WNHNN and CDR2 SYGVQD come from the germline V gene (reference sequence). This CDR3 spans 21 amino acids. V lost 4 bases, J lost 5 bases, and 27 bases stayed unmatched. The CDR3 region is CASSVGQSGRLAGNARETQYF. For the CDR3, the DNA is TGCGCCAGCAGTGTCGGGCAGTCCGGGAGGTTAGCGGGGAATGCAAGGGAGACCCAGTACTTC.

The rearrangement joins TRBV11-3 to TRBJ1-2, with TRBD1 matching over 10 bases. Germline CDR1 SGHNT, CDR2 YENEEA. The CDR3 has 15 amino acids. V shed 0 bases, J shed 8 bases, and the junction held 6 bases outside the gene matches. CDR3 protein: CASSLDRDRGSGYTF. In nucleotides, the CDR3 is TGTGCCAGCAGCTTAGACCGGGACAGGGGCTCGGGCTACACCTTC.

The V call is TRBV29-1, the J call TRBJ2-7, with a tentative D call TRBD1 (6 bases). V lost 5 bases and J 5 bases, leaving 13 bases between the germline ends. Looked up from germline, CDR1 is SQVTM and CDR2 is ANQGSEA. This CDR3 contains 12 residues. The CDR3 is CSVRGQWDEQYF. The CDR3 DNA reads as TGCAGCGTTCGTGGACAGTGGGACGAGCAGTACTTC.

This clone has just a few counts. The CDR3 DNA reads as TGCAGCGTTGTTATGACTGGGAACACTGAAGCTTTCTTT. Protein: CSVVMTGNTEAFF. The rearrangement uses TRBV29-1 and TRBJ1-1; D is unclear. The V end lost 4 bases, the J end lost 1 base, and 10 bases lay between the germline ends. Per the germline V gene, CDR1 is SQVTM and CDR2 is ANQGSEA. The length of the CDR3 is 13 residues.

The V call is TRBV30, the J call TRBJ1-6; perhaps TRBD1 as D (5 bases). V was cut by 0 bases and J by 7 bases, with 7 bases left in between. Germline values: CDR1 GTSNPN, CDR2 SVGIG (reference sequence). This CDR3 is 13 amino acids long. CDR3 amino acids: CAWSVGANSPLHF. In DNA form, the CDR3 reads TGTGCCTGGAGTGTAGGGGCAAATTCACCCCTCCACTTT.

CDR3 amino acids: CSVEVGGSGQPQHF. The DNA of the CDR3 is TGCAGCGTTGAAGTGGGGGGGTCCGGGCAGCCCCAGCATTTT. This rearrangement joins TRBV29-1 to TRBJ1-5; possible D gene TRBD1, 5 bases. The germline gives CDR1 SQVTM, CDR2 ANQGSEA. The CDR3 sequence is 14 residues long. The V gene lost 1 base and the J gene lost 7 bases, with 14 bases spanning the gap.

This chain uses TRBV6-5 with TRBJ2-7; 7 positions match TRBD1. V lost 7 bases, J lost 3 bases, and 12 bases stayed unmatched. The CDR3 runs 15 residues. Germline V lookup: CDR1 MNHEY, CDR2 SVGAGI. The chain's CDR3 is CASKTPGGKGYEQYF. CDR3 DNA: TGTGCCAGCAAGACACCAGGGGGAAAGGGCTACGAGCAGTACTTC.

The CDR3 here is CASSPQLAPSGGAHNYGYTF. The DNA of the CDR3 is TGTGCCAGCTCACCACAGCTAGCCCCATCGGGGGGCGCGCATAACTATGGCTACACCTTC. The rearrangement uses TRBV18 and TRBJ1-2; D possibly corresponds to TRBD1 (6 bases). Germline V CDR1 and CDR2: KGHSH, LQKENI. V dropped 1 base and J dropped 1 base, with 25 bases sitting between them. This CDR3 contains 20 residues.

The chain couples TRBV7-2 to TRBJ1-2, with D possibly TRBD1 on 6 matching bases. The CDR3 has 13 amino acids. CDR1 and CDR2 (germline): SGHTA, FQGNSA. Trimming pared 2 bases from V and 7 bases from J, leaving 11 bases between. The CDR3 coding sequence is TGTGCCAGCAGCTTATCACAGGGTCGTGGCTACACCTTC. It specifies CASSLSQGRGYTF.

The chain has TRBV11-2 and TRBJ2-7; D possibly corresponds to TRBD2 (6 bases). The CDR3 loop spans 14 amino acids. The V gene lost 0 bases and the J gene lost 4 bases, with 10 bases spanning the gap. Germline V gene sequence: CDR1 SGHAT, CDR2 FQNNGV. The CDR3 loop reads CASSLERGLYEQYV. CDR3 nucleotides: TGTGCCAGCAGCTTAGAAAGGGGACTTTACGAGCAGTACGTC.

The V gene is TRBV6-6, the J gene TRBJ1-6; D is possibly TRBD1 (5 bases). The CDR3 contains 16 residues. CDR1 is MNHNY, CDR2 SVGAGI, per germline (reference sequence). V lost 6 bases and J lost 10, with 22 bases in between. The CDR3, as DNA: TGTGCCAGCAGAGAACATGTTCGGGGGGTGAGATCACCCCTCCACTTT. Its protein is CASREHVRGVRSPLHF.

CDR3 nucleotide sequence: TGTGCCAGCAGCCCCCCAGAGGGCGCCATATATTTT. It translates to CASSPPEGAIYF. The chain recombines TRBV9 with TRBJ1-3, with D unresolved. This CDR3 is built from 12 residues. The V and J ends lost 4 bases and 11 bases respectively, with 13 bases between them. Germline values: CDR1 SGDLS, CDR2 YYNGEE.

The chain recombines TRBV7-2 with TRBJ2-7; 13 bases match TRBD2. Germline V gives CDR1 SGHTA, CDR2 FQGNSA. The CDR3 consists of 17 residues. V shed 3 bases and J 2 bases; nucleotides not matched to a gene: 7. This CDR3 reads CASSLGGGLAGPYEQYV. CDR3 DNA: TGTGCCAGCAGCTTGGGAGGGGGACTAGCGGGGCCCTACGAGCAGTACGTC.

DNA for the CDR3: TGTGCCAGCAGATACGGGACAGGGGTCTACGAGCAGTACTTC. This gives the protein CASRYGTGVYEQYF. The chain couples TRBV27 to TRBJ2-7; 10 bases map to TRBD1. The CDR3 is 14 amino acids. The germline CDR1 and CDR2 sequences are MNHEY and SMNVEV (reference sequence). J gave up 3 bases and V 6 bases, and 5 bases lay outside the gene matches.

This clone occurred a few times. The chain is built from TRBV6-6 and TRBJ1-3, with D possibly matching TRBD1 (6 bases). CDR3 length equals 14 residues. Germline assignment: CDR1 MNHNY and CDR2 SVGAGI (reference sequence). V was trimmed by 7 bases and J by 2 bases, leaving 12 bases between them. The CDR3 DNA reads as TGTGCCAGCACCAGGGGAAAGGCTGGAAACACCATATATTTT. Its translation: CASTRGKAGNTIYF.

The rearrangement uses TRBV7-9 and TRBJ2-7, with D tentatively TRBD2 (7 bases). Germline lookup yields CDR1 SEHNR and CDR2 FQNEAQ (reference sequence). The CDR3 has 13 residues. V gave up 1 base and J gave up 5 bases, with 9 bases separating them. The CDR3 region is CASSLEGGNEQYF. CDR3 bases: TGTGCCAGCAGCTTAGAGGGGGGGAACGAGCAGTACTTC.

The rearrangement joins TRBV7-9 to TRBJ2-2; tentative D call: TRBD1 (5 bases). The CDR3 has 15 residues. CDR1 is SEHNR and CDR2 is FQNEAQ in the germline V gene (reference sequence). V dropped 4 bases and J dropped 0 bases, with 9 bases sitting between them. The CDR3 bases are TGTGCCAGCAGCTCGACAGTTACGAACACCGGGGAGCTGTTTTTT. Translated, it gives CASSSTVTNTGELFF.

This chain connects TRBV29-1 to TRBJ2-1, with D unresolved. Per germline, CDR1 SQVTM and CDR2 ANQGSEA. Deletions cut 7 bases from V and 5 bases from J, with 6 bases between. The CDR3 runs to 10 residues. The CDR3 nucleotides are TGCAGCGGACACCACAATGAGCAGTTCTTC. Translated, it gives CSGHHNEQFF.

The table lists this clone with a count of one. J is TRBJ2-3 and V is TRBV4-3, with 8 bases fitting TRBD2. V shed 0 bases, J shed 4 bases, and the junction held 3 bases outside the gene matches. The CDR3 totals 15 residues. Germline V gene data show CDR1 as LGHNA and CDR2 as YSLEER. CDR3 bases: TGCGCCAGCAGCCAAGATAACGGGGGGGCAGATACGCAGTATTTT. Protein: CASSQDNGGADTQYF.

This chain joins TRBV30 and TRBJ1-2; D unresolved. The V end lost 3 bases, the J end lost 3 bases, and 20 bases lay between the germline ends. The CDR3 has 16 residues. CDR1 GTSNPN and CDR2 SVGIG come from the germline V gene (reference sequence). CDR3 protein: CAWSSGTGSSYYGYTF. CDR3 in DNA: TGTGCCTGGAGCTCGGGAACGGGGAGTAGTTACTATGGCTACACCTTC.

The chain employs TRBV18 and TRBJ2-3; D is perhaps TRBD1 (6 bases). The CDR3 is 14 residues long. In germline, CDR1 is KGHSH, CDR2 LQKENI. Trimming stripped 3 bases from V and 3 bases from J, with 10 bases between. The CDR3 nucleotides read TGTGCCAGCTCACCGGGAAGGGGGACAGATACGCAGTATTTT. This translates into CASSPGRGTDTQYF.

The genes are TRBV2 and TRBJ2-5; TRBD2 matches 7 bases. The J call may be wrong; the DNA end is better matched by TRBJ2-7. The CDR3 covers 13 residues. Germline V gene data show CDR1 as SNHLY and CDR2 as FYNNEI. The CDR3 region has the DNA TGTGCCAGCAAAGCGGGGAGCTCCTACGAGCAGTACTTC. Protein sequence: CASKAGSSYEQYF.

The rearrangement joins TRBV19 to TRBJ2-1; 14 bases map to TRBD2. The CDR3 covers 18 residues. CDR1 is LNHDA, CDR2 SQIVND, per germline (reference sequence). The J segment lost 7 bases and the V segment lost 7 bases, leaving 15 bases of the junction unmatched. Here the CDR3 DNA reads TGTGCCAGTATCAACAAACCGATGACTAGCGGGGGGGCGAATGAGCAGTTCTTC. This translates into CASINKPMTSGGANEQFF.

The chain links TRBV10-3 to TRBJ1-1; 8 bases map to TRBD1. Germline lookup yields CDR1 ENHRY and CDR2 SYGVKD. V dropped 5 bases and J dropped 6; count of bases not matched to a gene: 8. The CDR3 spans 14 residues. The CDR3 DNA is TGTGCCATCAGTCGGACAGGGCAAGGCTCTGAAGCTTTCTTT. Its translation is CAISRTGQGSEAFF.